This TCR beta chain was obtained from a study of T cell responses to AZD1222 COVID-19 vaccine. Only in-frame clones appear in the TCRdb table, and some are missing; sequencing was by immunoSEQ multiplex PCR. The sample shows 120,000 or so clones, about 90% of them seen only once. Germline CDR1 and CDR2: GTSNPN and SVGIG (reference sequence). V gave up 1 base and J gave up 4 bases, with 8 bases separating them. The CDR3 is 14 amino acids. Sample: peripheral blood, taken on day 0 of AZD1222 vaccination. The sequence derives from an adult in good health. The gene calls are TRBV30 and TRBJ1-6; D gene unclear. CDR3 residues: CAWSALKYNSPLHF. In DNA form, the CDR3 reads TGTGCCTGGAGTGCTTTGAAGTATAATTCACCCCTCCACTTT. Full variable domain (outside the CDR3, taken from reference TRBV30 and TRBJ1-6): SQTIHQWPATLVQPVGSPLSLECTVEGTSNPNLYWYRQAAGRGLQLLFYSVGIGQISSEVPQNLSASRPQDRQFILSSKKLLLSDSGFYLCAWSALKYNSPLHFGNGTRLTVT.